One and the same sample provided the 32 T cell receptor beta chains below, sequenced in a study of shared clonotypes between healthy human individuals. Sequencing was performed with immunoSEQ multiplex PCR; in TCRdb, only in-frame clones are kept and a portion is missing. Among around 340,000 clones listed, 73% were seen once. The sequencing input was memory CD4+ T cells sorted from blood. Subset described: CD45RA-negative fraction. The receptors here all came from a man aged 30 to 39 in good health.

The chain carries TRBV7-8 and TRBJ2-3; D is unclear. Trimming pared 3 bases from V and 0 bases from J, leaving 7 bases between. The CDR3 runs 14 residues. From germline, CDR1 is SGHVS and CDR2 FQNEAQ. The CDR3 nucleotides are TGTGCCAGCAGCTTCAAGACTAGCACAGATACGCAGTATTTT. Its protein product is CASSFKTSTDTQYF.

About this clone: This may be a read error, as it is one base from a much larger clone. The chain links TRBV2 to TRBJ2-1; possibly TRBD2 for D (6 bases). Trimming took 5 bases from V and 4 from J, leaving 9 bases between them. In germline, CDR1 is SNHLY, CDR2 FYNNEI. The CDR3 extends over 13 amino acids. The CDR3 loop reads CASSRDFYNEQFF. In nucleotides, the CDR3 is TGTGCCAGCAGTCGGGACTTTTACAATGAGCAGTTCTTC. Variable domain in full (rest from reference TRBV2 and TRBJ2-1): EPEVTQTPSHQVTQMGQEVILRCVPISNHLYFYWYRQILGQKVEFLVSFYNNEISEKSEIFDDQFSVERPDGSNFTLKIRSTKLEDSAMYFCASSRDFYNEQFFGPGTRLTVL.

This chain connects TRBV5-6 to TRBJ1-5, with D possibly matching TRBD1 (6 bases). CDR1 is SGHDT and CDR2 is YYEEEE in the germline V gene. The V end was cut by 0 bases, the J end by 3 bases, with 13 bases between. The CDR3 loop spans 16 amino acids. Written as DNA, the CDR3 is TGTGCCAGCAGCTTGGCCGCAGGGGCTAACAATCAGCCCCAGCATTTT. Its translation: CASSLAAGANNQPQHF.

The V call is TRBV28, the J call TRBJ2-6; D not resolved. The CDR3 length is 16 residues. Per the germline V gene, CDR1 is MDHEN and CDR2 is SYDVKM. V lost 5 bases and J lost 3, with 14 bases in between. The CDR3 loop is CASSASVPGGANVLTF. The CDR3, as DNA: TGTGCCAGCAGTGCCAGCGTTCCGGGTGGGGCCAACGTCCTGACTTTC.

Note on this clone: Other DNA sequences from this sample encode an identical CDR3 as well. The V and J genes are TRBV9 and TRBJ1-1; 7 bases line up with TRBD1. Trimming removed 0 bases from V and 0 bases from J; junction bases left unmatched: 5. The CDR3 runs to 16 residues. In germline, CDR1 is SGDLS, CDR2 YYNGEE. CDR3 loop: CASSVGAGGMNTEAFF. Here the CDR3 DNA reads TGTGCCAGCAGCGTAGGGGCAGGGGGTATGAACACTGAAGCTTTCTTT.

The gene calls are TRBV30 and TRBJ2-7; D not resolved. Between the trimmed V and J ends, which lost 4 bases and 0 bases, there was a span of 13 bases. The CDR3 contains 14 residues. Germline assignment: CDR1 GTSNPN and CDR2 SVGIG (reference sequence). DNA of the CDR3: TGTGCCTGGACGCCGTATAGAAGCTCCTACGAGCAGTACTTC. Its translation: CAWTPYRSSYEQYF.

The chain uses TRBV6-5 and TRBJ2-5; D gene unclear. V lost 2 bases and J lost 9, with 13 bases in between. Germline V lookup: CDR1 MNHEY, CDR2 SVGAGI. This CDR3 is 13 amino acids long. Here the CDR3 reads CASSYMPNVSQYF. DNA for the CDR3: TGTGCCAGCAGTTACATGCCCAATGTGTCCCAGTACTTC.

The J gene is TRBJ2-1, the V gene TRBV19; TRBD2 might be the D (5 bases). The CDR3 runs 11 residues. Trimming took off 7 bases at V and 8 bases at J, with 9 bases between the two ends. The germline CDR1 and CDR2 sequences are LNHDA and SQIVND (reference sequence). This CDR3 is CASKERHEQFF. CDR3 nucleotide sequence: TGTGCCAGTAAGGAGCGGCATGAGCAGTTCTTC.

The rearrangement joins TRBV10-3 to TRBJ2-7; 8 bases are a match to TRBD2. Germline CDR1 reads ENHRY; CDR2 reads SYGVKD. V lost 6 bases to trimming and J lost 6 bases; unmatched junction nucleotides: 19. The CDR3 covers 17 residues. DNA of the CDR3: TGTGCCATCAGCCAAGTCGGGAGGGGAGGGGGTTTAGCCGAGCAGTACTTC. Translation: CAISQVGRGGGLAEQYF.

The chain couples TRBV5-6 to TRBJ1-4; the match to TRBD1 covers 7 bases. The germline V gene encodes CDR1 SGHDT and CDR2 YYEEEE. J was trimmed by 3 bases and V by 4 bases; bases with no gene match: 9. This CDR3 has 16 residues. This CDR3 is CASSPTGDSSNEKLFF. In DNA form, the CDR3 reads TGTGCCAGCAGCCCAACGGGGGACAGCTCTAATGAAAAACTGTTTTTT.

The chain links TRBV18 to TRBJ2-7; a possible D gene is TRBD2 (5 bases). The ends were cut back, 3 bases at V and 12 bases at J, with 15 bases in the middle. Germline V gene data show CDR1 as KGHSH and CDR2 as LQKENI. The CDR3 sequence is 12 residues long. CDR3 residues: CASSPGEGHTYF. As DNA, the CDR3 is TGTGCCAGCTCACCCGGAGAGGGTCATACGTACTTC. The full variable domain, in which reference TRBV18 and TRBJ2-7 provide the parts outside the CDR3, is NAGVMQNPRHLVRRRGQEARLRCSPMKGHSHVYWYRQLPEEGLKFMVYLQKENIIDESGMPKERFSAEFPKEGPSILRIQQVVRGDSAAYFCASSPGEGHTYFGPGTRLTVT.

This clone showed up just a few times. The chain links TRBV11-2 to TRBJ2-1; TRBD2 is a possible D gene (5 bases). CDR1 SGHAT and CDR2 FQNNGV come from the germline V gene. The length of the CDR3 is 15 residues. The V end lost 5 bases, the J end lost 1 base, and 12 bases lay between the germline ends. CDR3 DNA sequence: TGTGCCAGCAGCCAAATAGCGCTATCCTACAATGAGCAGTTCTTC. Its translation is CASSQIALSYNEQFF.

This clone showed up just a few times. The CDR3 protein is CASSLYGTSGPEQFF. CDR3 DNA sequence: TGTGCCAGCTCACTGTACGGGACTAGCGGGCCCGAGCAGTTCTTC. The gene calls are TRBV18 and TRBJ2-1; TRBD2 matches 12 bases. CDR1 is KGHSH and CDR2 is LQKENI in the germline V gene. With 4 bases clipped from V and 10 bases from J, the junction kept 8 bases outside the gene matches. The CDR3 runs to 15 residues.

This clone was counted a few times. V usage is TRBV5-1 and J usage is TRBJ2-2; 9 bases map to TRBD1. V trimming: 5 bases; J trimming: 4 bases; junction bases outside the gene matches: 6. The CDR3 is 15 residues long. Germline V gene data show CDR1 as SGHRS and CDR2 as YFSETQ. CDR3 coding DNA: TGCGCCAGCAGTATTCGGACAGGGGCCACCGGGGAGCTGTTTTTT. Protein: CASSIRTGATGELFF.

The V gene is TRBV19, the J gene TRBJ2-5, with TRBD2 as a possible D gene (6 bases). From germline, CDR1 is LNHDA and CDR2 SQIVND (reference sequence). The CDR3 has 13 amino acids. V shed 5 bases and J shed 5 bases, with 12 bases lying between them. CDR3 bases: TGTGCCAGTAGTCCGACTAGTAAGGAGACCCAGTACTTC. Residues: CASSPTSKETQYF.

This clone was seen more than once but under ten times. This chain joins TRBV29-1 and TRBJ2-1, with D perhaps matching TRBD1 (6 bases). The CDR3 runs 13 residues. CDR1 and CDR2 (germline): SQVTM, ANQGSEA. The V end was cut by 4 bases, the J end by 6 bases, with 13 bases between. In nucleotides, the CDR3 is TGCAGCGTTGCTGGACAGCAGCTCAATGAGCAGTTCTTC. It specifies CSVAGQQLNEQFF.

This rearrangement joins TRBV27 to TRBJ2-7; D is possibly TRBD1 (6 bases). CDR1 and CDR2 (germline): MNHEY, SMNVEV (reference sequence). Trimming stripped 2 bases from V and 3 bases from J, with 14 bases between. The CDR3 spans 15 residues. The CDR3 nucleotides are TGTGCCAGCAGTTTAGTTCCCCCAGGGGTCTACGAGCAGTACTTC. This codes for CASSLVPPGVYEQYF.

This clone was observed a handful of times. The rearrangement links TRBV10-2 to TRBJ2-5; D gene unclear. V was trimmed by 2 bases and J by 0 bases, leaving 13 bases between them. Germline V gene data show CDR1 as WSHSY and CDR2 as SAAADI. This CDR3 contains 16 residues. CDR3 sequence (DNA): TGCGCCAGCAGTGAGGTCAGCGCCACTTACCAAGAGACCCAGTACTTC. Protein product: CASSEVSATYQETQYF.

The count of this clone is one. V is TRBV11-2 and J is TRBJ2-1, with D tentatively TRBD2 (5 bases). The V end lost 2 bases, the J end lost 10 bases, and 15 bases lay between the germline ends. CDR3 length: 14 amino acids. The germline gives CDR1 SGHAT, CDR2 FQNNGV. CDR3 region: CASSLPRGPMEQFF. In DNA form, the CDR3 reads TGTGCCAGCAGCTTACCCCGCGGGCCGATGGAGCAGTTCTTC.

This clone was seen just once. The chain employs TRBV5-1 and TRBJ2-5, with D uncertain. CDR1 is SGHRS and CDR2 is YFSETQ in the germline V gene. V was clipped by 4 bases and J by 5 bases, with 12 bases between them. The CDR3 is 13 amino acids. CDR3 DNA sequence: TGCGCCAGCAGCATGGTCTCTTGGGAGACCCAGTACTTC. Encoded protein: CASSMVSWETQYF.

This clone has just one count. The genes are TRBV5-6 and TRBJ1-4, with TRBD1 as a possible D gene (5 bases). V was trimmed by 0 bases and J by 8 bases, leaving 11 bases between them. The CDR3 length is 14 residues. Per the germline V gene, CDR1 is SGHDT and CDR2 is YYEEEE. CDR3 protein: CASSLAGHREKLFF. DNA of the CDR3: TGTGCCAGCAGCTTGGCAGGACACCGGGAAAAACTGTTTTTT. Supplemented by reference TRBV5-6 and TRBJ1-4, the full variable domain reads DAGVTQSPTHLIKTRGQQVTLRCSPKSGHDTVSWYQQALGQGPQFIFQYYEEEERQRGNFPDRFSGHQFPNYSSELNVNALLLGDSALYLCASSLAGHREKLFFGSGTQLSVL.

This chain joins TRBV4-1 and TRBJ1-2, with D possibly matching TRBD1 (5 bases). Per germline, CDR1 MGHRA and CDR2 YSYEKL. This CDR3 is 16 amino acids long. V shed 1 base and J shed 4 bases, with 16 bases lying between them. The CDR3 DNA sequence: TGCGCCAGCAGCCAAGTATTGGGACGTCGGGTCTATGGCTACACCTTC. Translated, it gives CASSQVLGRRVYGYTF.

The CDR3 sequence is CASSIPGAQYF. The CDR3 nucleotides read TGTGCCAGCAGTATTCCCGGCGCCCAGTACTTC. This chain links TRBV28 with TRBJ2-5; D unresolved. The CDR3 has 11 amino acids. Per germline, CDR1 MDHEN and CDR2 SYDVKM. The V and J ends lost 5 bases and 9 bases respectively, with 10 bases between them.

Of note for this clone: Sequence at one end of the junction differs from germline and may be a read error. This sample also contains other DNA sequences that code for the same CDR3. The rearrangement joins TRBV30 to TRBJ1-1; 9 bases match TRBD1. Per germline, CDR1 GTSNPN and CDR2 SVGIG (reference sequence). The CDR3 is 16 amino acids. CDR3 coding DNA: TGTGCTTGGAGTGTACTGGGGACAGGGTTTTCGGCTGAAGCTTTCTTT. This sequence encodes CAWSVLGTGFSAEAFF.

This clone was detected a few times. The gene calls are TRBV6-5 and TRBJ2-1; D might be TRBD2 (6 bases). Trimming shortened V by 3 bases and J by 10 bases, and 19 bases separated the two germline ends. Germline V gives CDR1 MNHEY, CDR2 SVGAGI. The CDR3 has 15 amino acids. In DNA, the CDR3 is TGTGCCAGCAGTTATTGGGGGACTGAGGCCGGCGAGCAGTTCTTC. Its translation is CASSYWGTEAGEQFF.

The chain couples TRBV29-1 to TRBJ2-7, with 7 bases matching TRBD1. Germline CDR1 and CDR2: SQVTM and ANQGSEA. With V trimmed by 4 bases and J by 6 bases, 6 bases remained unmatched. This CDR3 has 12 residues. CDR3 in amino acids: CSVATGRREQYF. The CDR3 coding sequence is TGCAGCGTTGCGACAGGGCGGCGCGAGCAGTACTTC.

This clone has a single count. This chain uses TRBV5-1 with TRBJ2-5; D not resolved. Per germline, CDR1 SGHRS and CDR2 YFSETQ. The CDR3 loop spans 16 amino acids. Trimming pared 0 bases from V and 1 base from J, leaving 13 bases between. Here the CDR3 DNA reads TGCGCCAGCAGCTTGGGGATCAAGTCAATCCAAGAGACCCAGTACTTC. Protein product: CASSLGIKSIQETQYF. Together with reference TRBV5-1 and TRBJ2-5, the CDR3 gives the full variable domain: KAGVTQTPRYLIKTRGQQVTLSCSPISGHRSVSWYQQTPGQGLQFLFEYFSETQRNKGNFPGRFSGRQFSNSRSEMNVSTLELGDSALYLCASSLGIKSIQETQYFGPGTRLLVL.

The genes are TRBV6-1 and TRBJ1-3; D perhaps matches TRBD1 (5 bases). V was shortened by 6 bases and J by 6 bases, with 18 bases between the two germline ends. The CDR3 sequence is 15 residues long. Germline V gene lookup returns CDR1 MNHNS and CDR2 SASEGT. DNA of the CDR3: TGTGCCAGCAGATTGCCAGGGAGCGACGTAAACACCATATATTTT. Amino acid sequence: CASRLPGSDVNTIYF.

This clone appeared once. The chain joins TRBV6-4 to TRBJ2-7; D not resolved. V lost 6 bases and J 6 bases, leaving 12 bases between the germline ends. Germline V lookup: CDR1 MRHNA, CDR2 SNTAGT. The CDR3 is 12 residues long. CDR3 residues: CASSYSISEQYF. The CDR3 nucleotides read TGTGCCAGCAGCTACAGTATTTCCGAGCAGTACTTC.

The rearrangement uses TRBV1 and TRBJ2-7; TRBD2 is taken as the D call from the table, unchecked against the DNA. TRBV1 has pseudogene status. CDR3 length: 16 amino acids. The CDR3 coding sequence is TGCACCAGCAGAAAGCGGGAGGGCCTCTGGGCCTACGAGCAGTACTTC. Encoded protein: CTSRKREGLWAYEQYF.

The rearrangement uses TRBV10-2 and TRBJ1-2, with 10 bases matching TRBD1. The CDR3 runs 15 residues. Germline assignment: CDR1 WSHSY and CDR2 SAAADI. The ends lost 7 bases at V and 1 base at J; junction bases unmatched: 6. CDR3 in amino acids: CASMRGQGFNYGYTF. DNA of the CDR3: TGCGCCAGCATGAGGGGACAGGGGTTTAACTATGGCTACACCTTC.

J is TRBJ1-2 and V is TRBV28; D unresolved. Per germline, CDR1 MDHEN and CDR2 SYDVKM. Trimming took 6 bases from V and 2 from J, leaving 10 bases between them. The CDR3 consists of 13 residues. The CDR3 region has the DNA TGTGCCAGCAGGGACCCGCGAAACTATGGCTACACCTTC. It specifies CASRDPRNYGYTF.